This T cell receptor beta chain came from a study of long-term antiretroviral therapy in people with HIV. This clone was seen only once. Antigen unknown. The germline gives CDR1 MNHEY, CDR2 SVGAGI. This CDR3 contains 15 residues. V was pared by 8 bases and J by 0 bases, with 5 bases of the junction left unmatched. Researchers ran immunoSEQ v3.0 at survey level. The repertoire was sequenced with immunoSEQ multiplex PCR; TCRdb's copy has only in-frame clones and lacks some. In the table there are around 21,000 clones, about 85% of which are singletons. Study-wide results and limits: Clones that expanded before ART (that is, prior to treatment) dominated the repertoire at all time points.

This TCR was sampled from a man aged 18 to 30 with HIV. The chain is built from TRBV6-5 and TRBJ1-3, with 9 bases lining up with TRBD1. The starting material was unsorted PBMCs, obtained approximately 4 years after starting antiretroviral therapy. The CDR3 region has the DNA TGTGCCAGCGGACGGGACAGGGCCTCTGGAAACACCATATATTTT. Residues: CASGRDRASGNTIYF.